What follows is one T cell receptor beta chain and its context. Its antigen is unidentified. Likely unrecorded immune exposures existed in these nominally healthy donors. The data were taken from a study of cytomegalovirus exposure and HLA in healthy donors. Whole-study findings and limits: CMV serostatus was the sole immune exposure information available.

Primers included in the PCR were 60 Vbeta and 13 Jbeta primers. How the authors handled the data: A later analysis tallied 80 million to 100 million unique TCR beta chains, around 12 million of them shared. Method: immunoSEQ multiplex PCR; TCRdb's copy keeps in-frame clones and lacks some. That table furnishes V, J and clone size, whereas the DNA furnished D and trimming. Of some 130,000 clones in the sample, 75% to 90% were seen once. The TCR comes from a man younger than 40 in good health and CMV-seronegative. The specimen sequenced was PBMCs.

CDR3 sequence (DNA): TGCGCCAGCAGCTTCCTTTCTCCCTCCTACAATGAGCAGTTCTTC. Translation: CASSFLSPSYNEQFF. This sequence joins TRBV5-1 and TRBJ2-1; D remains unclear. The CDR3 has 15 amino acids. The V end lost 2 bases, the J end lost 0 bases, and 9 bases lay between the germline ends. CDR1 and CDR2 (germline): SGHRS, YFSETQ.